The entry below describes one T cell receptor (beta chain). There is no known antigen for this receptor. There are no base qualities to consult, and no much larger clone falls within one base. The data originate from a study of CD8+CD57+ T cells in acquired aplastic anemia (dated by TCRdb to the late 2010s). About the investigation overall: DNA extracted from sorted CD4+ and CD8+ cells had a mean of roughly 3 ug, with a range of 0.2 to 27.4 ug. CD8+CD57+ expansion was defined as frequency above the mean frequency observed in healthy subjects. Summary of the overall study and its limitations: Around 27 CD8+ CDR3 sequences were found to be shared between patients and controls, but these sequences appeared to be highly expressed in patients and within the immunodominant clones of the patients. Patients and healthy controls showed no significant difference in CD8+ Simpson's diversity (P=0.060).

Flow cytometry had shown CD8+CD57+ cell expansion in the patients selected for sequencing. Severe acquired aplastic anemia was diagnosed in all patients according to International Study of Aplastic Anemia and Agranulocytosis and Camitta criteria. No therapy had been received by the patients at the time of blood sampling. In the study, sorted CD4+ and CD8+ blood T cells from patients with severe aplastic anemia and from healthy subjects underwent deep sequencing of TCR repertoires. Patients were enrolled under clinicaltrials.gov protocols 00001620, 01623167, 00001397, 00071045, 00081523 and 00961064 in the USA. Ficoll-Paque density gradient centrifugation was used to isolate peripheral blood mononuclear cells. Before DNA was extracted, CD4+ and CD8+ T cells were sorted using either FACS or magnetic beads. Counted from cysteine to phenylalanine, this CDR3 has 14 amino acids. Only CDR3 DNA is held: 42 bases, read in frame from base 1. Trimming takes 3 bases off V and 4 bases off J; junction bases not matched to a gene: 2. From a lookup of the germline V gene (reference sequence), CDR1 and CDR2 are LNHDA and SQIVND.

TCR beta VDJ combination and CDR3 sequence profiling used genomic DNA as the template. An Illumina HiSeq 2000 was the platform used for TCR repertoire sequencing. Per the original workflow: Repertoire assessment relied on Simpson's diversity index, CDR3 size and DJ length profiles, and TRBV/TRBJ rearrangement plots. The most abundant DNA sequence in the deep sequencing data was defined as the immunodominant clone. CDR3 amino acid sequences were screened for sharing across subjects and compared with published repertoires and the VDJdb database. The public reads were run again by TCRdb, first through fastp at Q25 and then through MiXCR, and only productive beta chains were kept. Merged by CDR3 protein, the rows form single entries marked with the most common genes and DNA. The V and J calls were not made by the authors but by TCRdb's processing. The sample table contains 150,000 to 200,000 distinct CDR3 sequences; only one count was recorded for about two thirds of them. Jointly, the top ten make up about 50% of the sample.

The source of this sequence is a human donor with aplastic anemia. Rearrangement joined TRBV19 to TRBJ2-1, with 8 bases aligning to TRBD2. Input material: sorted CD4+, CD8+, or CD8+CD57+ T cells (not recorded which) from PBMCs. The CDR3 loop reads CASSIGGAYNEQFF. The nucleotides are TGTGCCAGTAGTATCGGGGGGGCATACAATGAGCAGTTCTTC.